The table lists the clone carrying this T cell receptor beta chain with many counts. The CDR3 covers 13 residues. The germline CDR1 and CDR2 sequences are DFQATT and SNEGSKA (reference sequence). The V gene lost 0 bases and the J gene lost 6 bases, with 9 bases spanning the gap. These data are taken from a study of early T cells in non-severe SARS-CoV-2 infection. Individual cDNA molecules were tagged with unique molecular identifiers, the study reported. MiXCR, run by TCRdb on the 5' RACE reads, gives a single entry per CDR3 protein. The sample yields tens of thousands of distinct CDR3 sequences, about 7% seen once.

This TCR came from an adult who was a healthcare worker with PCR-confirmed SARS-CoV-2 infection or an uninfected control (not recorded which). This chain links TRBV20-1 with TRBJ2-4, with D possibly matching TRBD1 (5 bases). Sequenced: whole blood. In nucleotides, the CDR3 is TGCAGTGCTAGAGAGACAGAGTTAAACATTCAGTACTTC. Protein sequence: CSARETELNIQYF.